This TCR beta chain was documented in a study of CD8 T cells in ankylosing spondylitis. Trimming left V 4 bases short and J 5 bases short, with 11 bases between. Germline CDR1 MRHNA, CDR2 SNTAGT. CDR3 size: 14 residues. Study-wide findings and caveats: Disease-associated clones were CD8+ and fairly uncommon in peripheral blood. Several of the motif variants were reported before in synovial fluid and blood from reactive arthritis. Researchers reportedly found disease-linked clones significantly enriched in matched ankylosing spondylitis synovial fluid.

As to this clonotype: The target antigen is unknown.

Libraries of TCR beta came from quantitative 5'-RACE with molecular barcodes. TCRdb processed the 5' RACE reads anew with MiXCR; each CDR3 protein has one entry. Among tens of thousands of distinct CDR3 sequences listed, approximately 30% were seen once. This chain joins TRBV6-4 and TRBJ2-2; D is perhaps TRBD1 (5 bases). This receptor was obtained from a male donor with ankylosing spondylitis or in good health (not recorded which). The sample comprised blood, either unsorted or a sorted T cell fraction (not recorded which). The CDR3 here is CASSVQGGTGELFF. DNA for the CDR3: TGTGCCAGCAGTGTTCAGGGTGGAACCGGGGAGCTGTTTTTT.